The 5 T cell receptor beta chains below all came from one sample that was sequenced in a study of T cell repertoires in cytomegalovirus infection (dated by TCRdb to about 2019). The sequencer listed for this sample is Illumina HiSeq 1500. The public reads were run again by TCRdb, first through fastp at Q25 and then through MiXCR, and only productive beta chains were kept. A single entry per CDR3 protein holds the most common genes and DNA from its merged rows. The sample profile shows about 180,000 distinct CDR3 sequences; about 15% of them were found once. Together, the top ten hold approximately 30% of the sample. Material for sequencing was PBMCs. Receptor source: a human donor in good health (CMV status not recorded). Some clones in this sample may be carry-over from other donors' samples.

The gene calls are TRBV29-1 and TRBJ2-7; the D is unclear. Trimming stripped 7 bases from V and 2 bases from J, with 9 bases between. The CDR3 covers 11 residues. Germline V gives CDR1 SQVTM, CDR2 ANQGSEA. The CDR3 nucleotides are TGCAGCGCCCGGCAGGCCTACGAGCAGTACTTC. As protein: CSARQAYEQYF.

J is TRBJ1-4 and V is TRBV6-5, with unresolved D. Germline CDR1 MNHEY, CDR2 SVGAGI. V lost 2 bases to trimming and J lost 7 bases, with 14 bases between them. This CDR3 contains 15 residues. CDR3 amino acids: CASSYGETGGEKLFF. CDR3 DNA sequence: TGTGCCAGCAGTTACGGGGAAACCGGCGGTGAAAAACTGTTTTTT.

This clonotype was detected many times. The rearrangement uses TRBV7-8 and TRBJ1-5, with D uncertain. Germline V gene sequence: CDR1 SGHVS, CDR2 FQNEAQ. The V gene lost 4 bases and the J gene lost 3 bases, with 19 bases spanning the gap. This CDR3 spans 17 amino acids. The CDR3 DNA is TGTGCCAGCAGCTCGTTACGATTCCAGGTACACAATCAGCCCCAGCATTTT. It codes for CASSSLRFQVHNQPQHF.

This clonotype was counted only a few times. CDR3 in amino acids: CASRPGTASNYGYTF. The CDR3 DNA follows: TGTGCCAGCAGACCCGGGACGGCATCAAACTATGGCTACACCTTC. V and J are TRBV2 and TRBJ1-2; possible D gene TRBD1, 5 bases. The CDR3 loop spans 15 amino acids. From germline, CDR1 is SNHLY and CDR2 FYNNEI. V lost 6 bases and J lost 2, with 16 bases in between. The full variable domain, rest sourced from reference TRBV2 and TRBJ1-2, is EPEVTQTPSHQVTQMGQEVILRCVPISNHLYFYWYRQILGQKVEFLVSFYNNEISEKSEIFDDQFSVERPDGSNFTLKIRSTKLEDSAMYFCASRPGTASNYGYTFGSGTRLTVV.

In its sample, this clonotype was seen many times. CDR3 nucleotide sequence: TGTGCCAGCGGAGGGGAGCGGGGGAATGAGCAGTTCTTC. Protein product: CASGGERGNEQFF. The rearrangement links TRBV12-3 or TRBV12-4 to TRBJ2-1; 8 nucleotides match TRBD2. This CDR3 is 13 amino acids long. V was pared by 8 bases and J by 7 bases, with 7 bases of the junction left unmatched.